The 18 T cell receptor beta chains given below trace back to one sample, sequenced in a study of blood T cell repertoires in COVID-19. Produced via immunoSEQ multiplex PCR; TCRdb's table is partial and in-frame only. The table lists about 120,000 clones, around 77% of them singletons, with roughly 8.6% in the top ten. The specimen sequenced was peripheral blood. These receptor sequences come from a human donor in a cohort sampled during active COVID-19.

This clone was detected once. This sequence joins TRBV28 and TRBJ2-1, with D perhaps matching TRBD2 (6 bases). This CDR3 comprises 17 residues. Germline V gene lookup returns CDR1 MDHEN and CDR2 SYDVKM. Trimming removed 8 bases from V and 4 bases from J, with 24 bases in between. The CDR3, as DNA: TGTGCCAGCCCGGGCCCCAACGGGGGTGGGCTTTACAATGAGCAGTTCTTC. This sequence encodes CASPGPNGGGLYNEQFF. The whole variable domain, filled in from reference TRBV28 and TRBJ2-1, reads DVKVTQSSRYLVKRTGEKVFLECVQDMDHENMFWYRQDPGLGLRLIYFSYDVKMKEKGDIPEGYSVSREKKERFSLILESASTNQTSMYLCASPGPNGGGLYNEQFFGPGTRLTVL.

This chain joins TRBV7-9 and TRBJ1-1; tentatively, D is TRBD1 (5 bases). V was cut by 1 base and J by 3 bases, with 15 bases left in between. Germline V gene data show CDR1 as SEHNR and CDR2 as FQNEAQ (reference sequence). CDR3 length equals 16 residues. CDR3 loop: CASSLEPGEGDTEAFF. The CDR3 nucleotides read TGTGCCAGCAGCTTAGAGCCTGGGGAAGGGGACACTGAAGCTTTCTTT. The full variable domain, its missing parts supplied by reference TRBV7-9 and TRBJ1-1, is DTGVSQNPRHKITKRGQNVTFRCDPISEHNRLYWYRQTLGQGPEFLTYFQNEAQLEKSRLLSDRFSAERPKGSFSTLEIQRTEQGDSAMYLCASSLEPGEGDTEAFFGQGTRLTVV.

This clone has a handful of counts. The genes are TRBV27 and TRBJ1-1; a possible D gene is TRBD1 (5 bases). CDR1 MNHEY and CDR2 SMNVEV come from the germline V gene (reference sequence). V lost 4 bases to trimming and J lost 8 bases, with 14 bases between them. This CDR3 spans 13 amino acids. The CDR3 here is CASSSFRATEAFF. Here the CDR3 DNA reads TGTGCCAGCAGTTCCTTCAGGGCCACCGAAGCTTTCTTT.

The genes are TRBV3-1 (or the pseudogene TRBV3-2) and TRBJ2-1, with TRBD2 matching 7 bases. V was clipped by 5 bases and J by 1 base; unmatched bases: 11. This CDR3 region has 17 residues. Germline V CDR1 and CDR2: LGHDT, YNNKEL (reference sequence). The CDR3 nucleotides are TGTGCCAGCAGCTCCAAGTCTAGCGGTGCGTCCTACAATGAGCAGTTCTTC. Its translation is CASSSKSSGASYNEQFF.

Only a few counts were recorded for this clone. J is TRBJ2-3 and V is TRBV11-3, with 8 bases fitting TRBD2. The CDR3 contains 16 residues. Germline V lookup: CDR1 SGHNT, CDR2 YENEEA. Unmatched junction bases numbered 8, after V lost 4 bases and J lost 2 bases. Written as DNA, the CDR3 is TGTGCCAGCAGCTACCTTAGCGGGACTCACACAGATACGCAGTATTTT. It is translated as CASSYLSGTHTDTQYF.

This rearrangement joins TRBV13 to TRBJ2-7; 12 bases line up with TRBD1. Trimming cost V 2 bases and J 4 bases; bases outside gene matches: 6. This CDR3 spans 16 amino acids. From germline, CDR1 is PRHDT and CDR2 FYEKMQ (reference sequence). CDR3 sequence (DNA): TGTGCCAGCAGCTTATATACGGGACAGGGGGCTTACGAGCAGTACTTC. Amino acid sequence: CASSLYTGQGAYEQYF.

The chain employs TRBV30 and TRBJ1-1; D is unresolved. Germline lookup yields CDR1 GTSNPN and CDR2 SVGIG (reference sequence). There are 13 residues in the CDR3. The V end lost 1 base, the J end lost 11 bases, and 17 bases lay between the germline ends. CDR3 amino acids: CAWSAGIGFDAFF. The CDR3 DNA reads TGTGCCTGGAGTGCCGGAATCGGGTTTGATGCTTTCTTT.

The chain has TRBV6-1 and TRBJ1-3, with 7 bases lining up with TRBD1. This CDR3 contains 17 residues. The germline gives CDR1 MNHNS, CDR2 SASEGT. With V trimmed by 4 bases and J by 0 bases, 9 bases remained unmatched. The CDR3 protein is CASSVGTGDYSGNTIYF. The DNA for the CDR3 is TGTGCCAGCAGTGTGGGTACAGGGGATTACTCTGGAAACACCATATATTTT.

This clone came up a few times. In DNA form, the CDR3 reads TGTGCCAGCAGAGAGGTCGGAAACACCATATATTTT. It specifies CASREVGNTIYF. V is TRBV2 and J is TRBJ1-3; no reliable D call. Germline V gives CDR1 SNHLY, CDR2 FYNNEI. This CDR3 is built from 12 residues. The V and J ends lost 6 bases and 4 bases respectively, with 7 bases between them.

This rearrangement joins TRBV29-1 to TRBJ2-7; 9 nucleotides line up with TRBD1. The junction had 5 bases not matched to a gene; V was cut back by 3 bases and J by 5 bases. The CDR3 extends over 13 amino acids. The germline V gene encodes CDR1 SQVTM and CDR2 ANQGSEA. CDR3: CSVDGTGTDEQYF. CDR3 DNA: TGCAGCGTTGATGGGACAGGGACGGACGAGCAGTACTTC.

V usage is TRBV10-3 and J usage is TRBJ1-1; D is unclear. Germline V lookup: CDR1 ENHRY, CDR2 SYGVKD. This CDR3 is built from 13 residues. The germline V and J ends were trimmed by 6 bases and 3 bases, with 11 bases remaining between them. CDR3 amino acids: CAIRMTQDTEAFF. The CDR3 nucleotides read TGTGCCATCAGGATGACCCAGGACACTGAAGCTTTCTTT.

V usage is TRBV5-6 and J usage is TRBJ2-7, with 9 bases that match TRBD1. The CDR3 contains 14 residues. V trimming: 1 base; J trimming: 7 bases; junction bases outside the gene matches: 6. Germline V gene sequence: CDR1 SGHDT, CDR2 YYEEEE. CDR3 residues: CASSLQQGAGEQYF. The CDR3 nucleotides read TGTGCCAGCAGCTTGCAACAGGGGGCGGGGGAGCAGTACTTC.

Only a few counts were recorded for this clone. The chain has TRBV13 and TRBJ1-2; D is possibly TRBD1 (6 bases). Germline V CDR1 and CDR2: PRHDT, FYEKMQ (reference sequence). The V and J ends lost 1 base and 9 bases respectively, with 12 bases between them. The CDR3 has 13 residues. This chain's CDR3 is CASSLAGGLSYTF. The CDR3 DNA reads as TGTGCCAGCAGCTTAGCGGGGGGCTTGAGCTACACCTTC. Combining the CDR3 with reference TRBV13 and TRBJ1-2 gives the whole variable domain AAGVIQSPRHLIKEKRETATLKCYPIPRHDTVYWYQQGPGQDPQFLISFYEKMQSDKGSIPDRFSAQQFSDYHSELNMSSLELGDSALYFCASSLAGGLSYTFGSGTRLTVV.

The chain uses TRBV5-4 and TRBJ2-7; TRBD1 aligns across 8 bases. CDR3 length equals 14 residues. Per germline, CDR1 SGHNT and CDR2 YYREEE (reference sequence). V lost 5 bases, J lost 4 bases, and 8 bases stayed unmatched. Here the CDR3 DNA reads TGTGCCAGCAGAAGACAGGGGTCCAGATACGAGCAGTACTTC. Amino acid sequence: CASRRQGSRYEQYF.

This chain joins TRBV5-4 and TRBJ2-1, with D perhaps TRBD1 (5 bases). Trimming took 0 bases from V and 5 from J, leaving 12 bases between them. Germline loops: CDR1 SGHNT, CDR2 YYREEE (reference sequence). The CDR3 loop spans 15 amino acids. The CDR3 loop is CASSLAGHSDNEQFF. CDR3 coding DNA: TGTGCCAGCAGCTTGGCAGGACACTCTGACAATGAGCAGTTCTTC.

This clone was counted at least ten times. V is TRBV6-5 and J is TRBJ1-1; possibly TRBD1 for D (5 bases). Trimming cost V 6 bases and J 4 bases, with 15 bases left between them. This CDR3 comprises 14 residues. Germline V gives CDR1 MNHEY, CDR2 SVGAGI. The CDR3 DNA is TGTGCCAGCAGCCCCTTGGGCGGGGGCACTGAAGCTTTCTTT. Its protein product is CASSPLGGGTEAFF.

This clone came up a few times. This chain joins TRBV5-1 and TRBJ2-7, with 13 bases fitting TRBD2. Germline V gives CDR1 SGHRS, CDR2 YFSETQ. The V segment lost 0 bases and the J segment 2 bases; nucleotides outside the gene matches: 8. This CDR3 contains 18 residues. The CDR3 protein is CASSLGFRTSGRTYEQYF. In nucleotides, the CDR3 is TGCGCCAGCAGCTTGGGATTCCGGACTAGCGGGAGAACCTACGAGCAGTACTTC.

The DNA of the CDR3 is TGTGCCAGCAGTGTACAGGGTTCTTCCCTATACGAGCAGTACTTC. It translates to CASSVQGSSLYEQYF. The chain carries TRBV25-1 and TRBJ2-7; TRBD1 might be the D (6 bases). Trimming stripped 4 bases from V and 4 bases from J, with 17 bases between. The CDR3 is made up of 15 amino acids. Germline loops: CDR1 MGHDK, CDR2 SYGVNS.